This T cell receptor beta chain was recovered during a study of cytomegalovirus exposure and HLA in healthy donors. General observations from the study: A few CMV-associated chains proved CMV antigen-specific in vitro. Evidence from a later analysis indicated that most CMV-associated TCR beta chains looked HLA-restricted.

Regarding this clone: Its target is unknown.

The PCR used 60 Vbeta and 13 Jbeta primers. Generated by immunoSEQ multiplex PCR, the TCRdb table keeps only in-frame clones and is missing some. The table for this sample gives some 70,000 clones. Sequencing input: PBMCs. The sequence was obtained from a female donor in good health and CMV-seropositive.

The CDR3 DNA sequence: TGCGCCAGCAGGGACTTTGACTACAATGAGCAGTTCTTC. This translates into CASRDFDYNEQFF. The chain employs TRBV5-1 and TRBJ2-1; possibly TRBD2 for D (5 bases). Trimming took 5 bases from V and 3 from J, leaving 9 bases between them. This CDR3 is built from 13 residues. Germline V gene data show CDR1 as SGHRS and CDR2 as YFSETQ.